The 24 T cell receptor beta chains reported below all come from one sample, sequenced in a study of T cells after yellow fever vaccination. TCRdb fed the 5' RACE reads into MiXCR, producing one record per CDR3 protein. The sample yields just under 600,000 distinct CDR3 sequences, roughly 14% seen once. This material consisted of PBMCs, taken on the day of the yellow fever booster vaccination. Receptors originate from a man aged 30 to 45 who received the YFV17D yellow fever vaccine.

The rearrangement joins TRBV3-1 to TRBJ2-7; 8 nucleotides agree with TRBD2. The length of the CDR3 is 17 residues. Germline lookup yields CDR1 LGHDT and CDR2 YNNKEL (reference sequence). The V segment lost 4 bases and the J segment 0 bases; nucleotides outside the gene matches: 11. CDR3 bases: TGTGCCAGCAGCCGCGGTAGACTAGCGTTAAGCTCCTACGAGCAGTACTTC. Translation: CASSRGRLALSSYEQYF.

The chain is built from TRBV3-1 and TRBJ2-1; 7 bases agree with TRBD2. Losses at the gene ends were 2 bases for V and 7 bases for J; bases not matched to a gene: 11. This CDR3 spans 16 amino acids. Germline V gene data show CDR1 as LGHDT and CDR2 as YNNKEL (reference sequence). CDR3 nucleotides: TGTGCCAGCAGCCAATTCGGGGGGACTGTTAGGAATGAGCAGTTCTTC. It encodes CASSQFGGTVRNEQFF.

The chain is built from TRBV20-1 and TRBJ2-5, with 11 bases matching TRBD2. CDR3 length: 13 residues. Trimming cost V 5 bases and J 5 bases; bases outside gene matches: 4. CDR1 and CDR2 (germline): DFQATT, SNEGSKA (reference sequence). The CDR3 loop reads CSALLAGDETQYF. As DNA, the CDR3 is TGCAGTGCTTTACTAGCGGGAGATGAGACCCAGTACTTC.

This clonotype showed up just a few times. The V and J genes are TRBV10-3 and TRBJ2-1; TRBD2 matches at 7 bases. Germline V gene sequence: CDR1 ENHRY, CDR2 SYGVKD. This CDR3 spans 13 amino acids. Trimming removed 10 bases from V and 8 bases from J; junction bases left unmatched: 11. This CDR3 is CATTTGGGHEQFF. The CDR3 DNA reads as TGTGCCACCACTACTGGCGGGGGACATGAGCAGTTCTTC.

The rearrangement links TRBV7-2 to TRBJ2-3; D not certain. Germline V CDR1 and CDR2: SGHTA, FQGNSA. The length of the CDR3 is 14 residues. V was trimmed by 5 bases and J by 2 bases, leaving 11 bases between them. The CDR3 here is CASSRSSSTDTQYF. The CDR3 region has the DNA TGTGCCAGCAGCCGTAGCAGCTCCACAGATACGCAGTATTTT.

Only a few counts were recorded for this clonotype. The rearrangement uses TRBV19 and TRBJ2-7, with 9 bases matching TRBD1. V trimming: 2 bases; J trimming: 5 bases; junction bases outside the gene matches: 10. The CDR3 covers 16 residues. Germline V gene lookup returns CDR1 LNHDA and CDR2 SQIVND (reference sequence). The CDR3 nucleotides read TGTGCCAGTAGTATACTCTTGGGACAGGGACAGGACGAGCAGTACTTC. Its protein product is CASSILLGQGQDEQYF.

This sequence joins TRBV20-1 and TRBJ1-5; D remains ambiguous. V dropped 0 bases and J dropped 4 bases, with 13 bases sitting between them. CDR3 length: 15 residues. Per the germline V gene, CDR1 is DFQATT and CDR2 is SNEGSKA (reference sequence). The CDR3: CSARDPVVLNQPQHF. CDR3 DNA: TGCAGTGCTAGAGATCCCGTAGTATTAAATCAGCCCCAGCATTTT.

The rearrangement links TRBV19 to TRBJ1-6; D not certain. In germline, CDR1 is LNHDA, CDR2 SQIVND (reference sequence). Trimming cost V 6 bases and J 5 bases, with 5 bases left between them. CDR3 size: 12 residues. In DNA, the CDR3 is TGTGCCAGTAGCAGGAATAATTCACCCCTCCACTTT. Translation gives CASSRNNSPLHF.

This clonotype was counted a few times. V is TRBV4-3 and J is TRBJ2-3; 10 nucleotides agree with TRBD2. The CDR3 is 15 amino acids. Trimming removed 1 base from V and 5 bases from J; junction bases left unmatched: 3. The germline gives CDR1 LGHNA, CDR2 YSLEER. As DNA, the CDR3 is TGCGCCAGCAGCCAAGGGACTAGCGGTAAAGATACGCAGTATTTT. The encoded protein is CASSQGTSGKDTQYF.

This clonotype was counted ten times or more. The chain links TRBV5-1 to TRBJ2-7, with unresolved D. The CDR3 contains 13 residues. Per the germline V gene, CDR1 is SGHRS and CDR2 is YFSETQ. Trimming took off 6 bases at V and 2 bases at J, with 12 bases between the two ends. The CDR3 sequence: CASNREDTYEQYF. In DNA, the CDR3 is TGCGCCAGCAATCGAGAAGACACCTACGAGCAGTACTTC.

This clonotype has at least ten counts. V gene TRBV7-9 combines with J gene TRBJ1-5; no reliable D call. Germline CDR1 SEHNR, CDR2 FQNEAQ (reference sequence). The CDR3 has 14 amino acids. V lost 4 bases and J 0 bases, leaving 7 bases between the germline ends. The CDR3 region has the DNA TGTGCCAGCAGCTCCTCAGGTAGCAATCAGCCCCAGCATTTT. Translating gives CASSSSGSNQPQHF. Full variable domain (outside the CDR3, taken from reference TRBV7-9 and TRBJ1-5): DTGVSQNPRHKITKRGQNVTFRCDPISEHNRLYWYRQTLGQGPEFLTYFQNEAQLEKSRLLSDRFSAERPKGSFSTLEIQRTEQGDSAMYLCASSSSGSNQPQHFGDGTRLSIL.

This sequence joins TRBV19 and TRBJ2-3; 8 bases align to TRBD2. V shed 9 bases, J shed 12 bases, and the junction held 26 bases outside the gene matches. The CDR3 sequence is 17 residues long. Germline assignment: CDR1 LNHDA and CDR2 SQIVND (reference sequence). The CDR3 protein is CASGEREFFSLPTDQYF. The CDR3 nucleotides read TGTGCCAGCGGGGAGCGGGAGTTCTTCTCACTCCCTACAGATCAGTATTTT.

The rearrangement uses TRBV20-1 and TRBJ1-1, with 7 nucleotides matching TRBD1. Losses at the gene ends were 3 bases for V and 1 base for J; bases not matched to a gene: 2. The CDR3 runs to 13 residues. The germline V gene encodes CDR1 DFQATT and CDR2 SNEGSKA (reference sequence). The CDR3 loop is CSARGQQNTEAFF. CDR3 bases: TGCAGTGCTAGGGGACAGCAGAACACTGAAGCTTTCTTT.

V is TRBV20-1 and J is TRBJ1-5; tentative D call: TRBD1 (5 bases). The CDR3 loop spans 15 amino acids. Germline lookup yields CDR1 DFQATT and CDR2 SNEGSKA (reference sequence). Trimming cost V 2 bases and J 2 bases, with 13 bases left between them. Here the CDR3 reads CSARPGPTGNQPQHF. Written as DNA, the CDR3 is TGCAGTGCTAGACCAGGGCCGACGGGCAATCAGCCCCAGCATTTT.

This clonotype was recorded at least ten times. This chain uses TRBV20-1 with TRBJ2-5; D may be TRBD1 or TRBD2 (6 bases each). The CDR3 spans 15 residues. V was shortened by 0 bases and J by 5 bases, with 16 bases between the two germline ends. Germline values: CDR1 DFQATT, CDR2 SNEGSKA (reference sequence). The CDR3: CSARDLGGLRETQYF. CDR3 DNA sequence: TGCAGTGCTAGAGACCTCGGGGGCCTCCGGGAGACCCAGTACTTC.

In this sample, this clonotype turned up a few times. The genes are TRBV4-3 and TRBJ2-1; 9 positions agree with TRBD2. This CDR3 has 16 residues. The germline V gene has CDR1 LGHNA and CDR2 YSLEER. The trim removed 1 base at V and 7 bases at J, leaving 8 bases unmatched. The CDR3 bases are TGCGCCAGCAGCCAAGTGTTAGCGGGGGTTGGGAATGAGCAGTTCTTC. Its translation: CASSQVLAGVGNEQFF.

The V call is TRBV7-9, the J call TRBJ2-3, with D unresolved. V gave up 7 bases and J gave up 6 bases, with 11 bases separating them. The germline CDR1 and CDR2 sequences are SEHNR and FQNEAQ (reference sequence). This CDR3 has 12 amino acids. CDR3 loop: CASIPELDTQYF. CDR3 bases: TGTGCCAGCATCCCAGAGCTGGATACGCAGTATTTT.

This clonotype was counted a few times. The chain uses TRBV7-6 and TRBJ2-7; D assignment may be TRBD1 or TRBD2 (5 bases each). Germline assignment: CDR1 SGHVS and CDR2 FNYEAQ. The CDR3 is 13 residues long. V lost 1 base to trimming and J lost 6 bases, with 10 bases between them. The CDR3 spells CASSLELGAEQYF. CDR3 in DNA: TGTGCCAGCAGCTTAGAACTCGGGGCCGAGCAGTACTTC.

This sequence joins TRBV6-5 and TRBJ2-3; 16 nucleotides align to TRBD2. This CDR3 has 18 amino acids. With 4 bases clipped from V and 2 bases from J, the junction kept 6 bases outside the gene matches. The V gene's germline CDR1 is MNHEY and CDR2 SVGAGI. This chain's CDR3 is CASSLGLAGGPHTDTQYF. The DNA for the CDR3 is TGTGCCAGCAGTTTGGGACTAGCGGGAGGGCCCCACACAGATACGCAGTATTTT.

This clonotype was observed a handful of times. This sequence joins TRBV12-3 or TRBV12-4 and TRBJ2-7, with no clear D. V lost 8 bases and J lost 0, with 14 bases in between. This CDR3 has 14 residues. CDR3 nucleotide sequence: TGTGCCAGCCCCCGACCGGCGTCCTCCTACGAGCAGTACTTC. This encodes CASPRPASSYEQYF.

The V gene is TRBV20-1, the J gene TRBJ2-2; 10 bases are a match to TRBD2. The CDR3 length is 17 residues. CDR1 is DFQATT, CDR2 SNEGSKA, per germline (reference sequence). V lost 0 bases to trimming and J lost 0 bases; unmatched junction nucleotides: 4. The CDR3 protein is CSARDQTSGANTGELFF. CDR3 DNA sequence: TGCAGTGCTAGAGATCAAACTAGCGGGGCGAACACCGGGGAGCTGTTTTTT.

In its sample, this clonotype was seen a few times. The CDR3 here is CASSLRGSTSGSWYEQYF. CDR3 DNA: TGTGCCAGCAGCTTACGGGGCAGTACTAGCGGGAGTTGGTATGAGCAGTACTTC. The V and J genes are TRBV11-2 and TRBJ2-7, with 11 bases lining up with TRBD2. The germline CDR1 and CDR2 sequences are SGHAT and FQNNGV. The CDR3 consists of 18 residues. The V gene end was trimmed by 2 bases and the J gene end by 7 bases; junction bases not matched to a gene: 16.

The CDR3 DNA is TGTGCCAGCGGGGGGGAGCAATACTGGGAGCAGTTCTTC. Translating gives CASGGEQYWEQFF. The chain couples TRBV6-1 to TRBJ2-1, with TRBD2 matching 7 bases. This CDR3 spans 13 amino acids. The V gene's germline CDR1 is MNHNS and CDR2 SASEGT. V lost 8 bases, J lost 10 bases, and 11 bases stayed unmatched.

The chain uses TRBV4-2 and TRBJ1-5; TRBD1 might be the D (6 bases). Germline V gene data show CDR1 as LGHNA and CDR2 as YNFKEQ. CDR3 length: 15 amino acids. Trimming shortened V by 0 bases and J by 5 bases, and 11 bases separated the two germline ends. The CDR3 spells CASSQDGAGDQPQHF. CDR3 coding DNA: TGTGCCAGCAGCCAAGATGGGGCAGGGGATCAGCCCCAGCATTTT.